The 25 T cell receptor beta chains reported below all come from one sample, sequenced in a study of beta chain features in type 1 diabetes. Study-level points and caveats: When Type 1 diabetes patients were examined, their TCRB CDR3s proved moderately but significantly shorter in all four CD4+ subsets.

Expressed TCRB transcripts were sequenced because the entire RNA isolate underwent reverse transcription. Method: immunoSEQ multiplex PCR; TCRdb's copy keeps in-frame clones and lacks some. The table lists around 690,000 clones, about an eighth of them singletons. These TCRs are of unknown antigen specificity. The sample was naive CD4+ T cells from blood. Source of these receptors: a young man with type 1 diabetes.

A few counts support this clone. The gene calls are TRBV28 and TRBJ2-1, with D maybe TRBD1 (5 bases). The CDR3 extends over 13 amino acids. The germline CDR1 and CDR2 sequences are MDHEN and SYDVKM. The V and J ends lost 5 bases and 8 bases respectively, with 13 bases between them. CDR3 DNA sequence: TGTGCCAGCAGTACCCCTCCAGGGCATGAGCAGTTCTTC. It specifies CASSTPPGHEQFF. The full variable domain, rest sourced from reference TRBV28 and TRBJ2-1, is DVKVTQSSRYLVKRTGEKVFLECVQDMDHENMFWYRQDPGLGLRLIYFSYDVKMKEKGDIPEGYSVSREKKERFSLILESASTNQTSMYLCASSTPPGHEQFFGPGTRLTVL.

The chain carries TRBV5-1 and TRBJ2-1; 10 nucleotides agree with TRBD1. Germline V lookup: CDR1 SGHRS, CDR2 YFSETQ. V shed 1 base and J 8 bases; nucleotides not matched to a gene: 15. The CDR3 runs to 18 residues. The CDR3 DNA sequence: TGCGCCAGCAGCTTGCGGAGACAGGGGGCCAATAGTATCGATGAGCAGTTCTTC. This sequence encodes CASSLRRQGANSIDEQFF.

In its sample, this clone was seen a few times. This CDR3 is CASSQGVAGNSPLHF. As DNA, the CDR3 is TGTGCCAGCAGCCAAGGGGTGGCAGGGAATTCACCCCTCCACTTT. The chain is built from TRBV14 and TRBJ1-6, with a possible D match to TRBD1 (5 bases). V was pared by 1 base and J by 7 bases, with 11 bases between. The CDR3 is 15 residues long. CDR1 is SGHDN and CDR2 is FVKESK in the germline V gene. The complete variable domain, with remaining parts taken from reference TRBV14 and TRBJ1-6, reads EAGVTQFPSHSVIEKGQTVTLRCDPISGHDNLYWYRRVMGKEIKFLLHFVKESKQDESGMPNNRFLAERTGGTYSTLKVQPAELEDSGVYFCASSQGVAGNSPLHFGNGTRLTVT.

A few counts support this clone. The chain uses TRBV30 and TRBJ2-3; 7 bases fit TRBD1. CDR3 length equals 15 residues. Per the germline V gene, CDR1 is GTSNPN and CDR2 is SVGIG (reference sequence). V shed 6 bases and J 2 bases; nucleotides not matched to a gene: 11. The CDR3 DNA follows: TGTGCCTGCCATCTGCCGGGACAGCCCACAGATACGCAGTATTTT. It specifies CACHLPGQPTDTQYF.

This clone was seen more than once but under ten times. This sequence joins TRBV6-5 and TRBJ2-3; D perhaps matches TRBD2 (6 bases). The CDR3 sequence is 15 residues long. Germline lookup yields CDR1 MNHEY and CDR2 SVGAGI. V was clipped by 0 bases and J by 0 bases, with 7 bases between them. The CDR3 region has the DNA TGTGCCAGCAGTTACTCGGAGGGAAGCACAGATACGCAGTATTTT. Its protein is CASSYSEGSTDTQYF.

V usage is TRBV6-5 and J usage is TRBJ2-1, with D possibly being TRBD2 (6 bases). CDR3 length: 14 residues. The V end was cut by 2 bases, the J end by 3 bases, with 8 bases between. Germline loops: CDR1 MNHEY, CDR2 SVGAGI. The CDR3 here is CASSYGGGYNEQFF. CDR3 sequence (DNA): TGTGCCAGCAGTTACGGGGGAGGCTACAATGAGCAGTTCTTC.

The chain recombines TRBV29-1 with TRBJ2-7; possibly TRBD2 for D (5 bases). CDR1 and CDR2 from the germline V gene are SQVTM and ANQGSEA. Trimming left V 5 bases short and J 5 bases short, with 13 bases between. The CDR3 runs to 12 residues. The CDR3 DNA reads TGCAGCGTTTCCGGGGAAGGGAACGAGCAGTACTTC. It translates to CSVSGEGNEQYF.

CDR3 in amino acids: CASSFKQGGVDTQYF. CDR3 DNA sequence: TGCGCCAGCAGCTTCAAACAGGGCGGTGTGGATACGCAGTATTTT. V and J are TRBV5-1 and TRBJ2-3; D is possibly TRBD1 (6 bases). Germline-derived CDR1 and CDR2 are SGHRS and YFSETQ. Deletions cut 2 bases from V and 6 bases from J, with 16 bases between. The CDR3 covers 15 residues.

This clone was found a few times. The chain links TRBV15 to TRBJ2-1, with D possibly being TRBD2 (6 bases). V lost 2 bases to trimming and J lost 6 bases, with 17 bases between them. Germline values: CDR1 LNHNV, CDR2 YYDKDF (reference sequence). CDR3 size: 16 residues. The CDR3 here is CATSRSSGVGGNEQFF. The DNA for the CDR3 is TGTGCCACCAGCAGATCCTCGGGGGTCGGGGGCAATGAGCAGTTCTTC.

This clone was seen more than once but under ten times. This sequence joins TRBV4-2 and TRBJ2-4, with TRBD2 matching 10 bases. The length of the CDR3 is 15 residues. V shed 4 bases, J shed 8 bases, and the junction held 8 bases outside the gene matches. Germline CDR1 and CDR2: LGHNA and YNFKEQ. DNA of the CDR3: TGTGCCAGCAGCCCATTAGCGGGGGGCACCGACATTCAGTACTTC. This gives the protein CASSPLAGGTDIQYF.

This clone showed up just a few times. The V call is TRBV5-1, the J call TRBJ2-1; TRBD2 is a possible D gene (6 bases). CDR3 size: 15 residues. Germline CDR1 and CDR2: SGHRS and YFSETQ. The V end lost 0 bases, the J end lost 8 bases, and 15 bases lay between the germline ends. CDR3 in DNA: TGCGCCAGCAGCTTGGATACTAGCTTTGTGTATGAGCAGTTCTTC. The encoded protein is CASSLDTSFVYEQFF.

The chain employs TRBV2 and TRBJ2-3, with TRBD2 identical over 15 bases. This CDR3 has 18 residues. Germline values: CDR1 SNHLY, CDR2 FYNNEI. V trimming: 6 bases; J trimming: 0 bases; junction bases outside the gene matches: 7. CDR3 DNA sequence: TGTGCCAGCAGGGGACTAGCGGGAGGCTTTAGTAGCACAGATACGCAGTATTTT. It encodes CASRGLAGGFSSTDTQYF.

This chain links TRBV29-1 with TRBJ2-5; 8 nucleotides agree with TRBD1. The CDR3 runs to 12 residues. CDR1 is SQVTM, CDR2 ANQGSEA, per germline. The V gene end was trimmed by 7 bases and the J gene end by 4 bases; junction bases not matched to a gene: 5. CDR3 nucleotides: TGCAGCGGGGGACAGGTTAGAGAGACCCAGTACTTC. Residues: CSGGQVRETQYF.

This clone was counted a few times. The chain employs TRBV19 and TRBJ2-2, with D possibly TRBD1 on 6 matching bases. Trimming removed 4 bases from V and 4 bases from J, with 16 bases in between. The CDR3 consists of 16 residues. CDR1 and CDR2 (germline): LNHDA, SQIVND (reference sequence). The CDR3 protein is CASSTRTDGATGELFF. The CDR3 DNA reads as TGTGCCAGTAGTACAAGGACAGATGGAGCCACCGGGGAGCTGTTTTTT.

This clone was counted between two and nine times. This chain joins TRBV7-6 and TRBJ1-2, with 7 bases matching TRBD1. J gave up 4 bases and V 4 bases, and 12 bases lay outside the gene matches. This CDR3 is built from 16 residues. From germline, CDR1 is SGHVS and CDR2 FNYEAQ. CDR3 sequence: CASSYLRQGRGYGYTF. CDR3 in DNA: TGTGCCAGCAGCTACCTCCGACAGGGTCGGGGCTATGGCTACACCTTC.

The chain recombines TRBV9 with TRBJ2-5; 10 nucleotides align to TRBD1. After removal of 4 bases from V and 5 bases from J, the junction contained 11 bases not matched to a gene. This CDR3 contains 16 residues. Germline V gene data show CDR1 as SGDLS and CDR2 as YYNGEE. DNA of the CDR3: TGTGCCAGCAGCATAACCGGGACAGGGGCCTGGGAGACCCAGTACTTC. Protein product: CASSITGTGAWETQYF.

This clone was picked up a small number of times. The V call is TRBV5-4, the J call TRBJ1-2, with D perhaps TRBD1 (6 bases). Trimming left V 2 bases short and J 7 bases short, with 15 bases between. CDR3 length: 14 residues. Germline CDR1 SGHNT, CDR2 YYREEE (reference sequence). CDR3 in amino acids: CASSLGGQDPGYTF. CDR3 DNA sequence: TGTGCCAGCAGCTTAGGGGGGCAAGATCCTGGCTACACCTTC. Using reference TRBV5-4 and TRBJ1-2 for the parts outside the CDR3, the full variable domain is ETGVTQSPTHLIKTRGQQVTLRCSSQSGHNTVSWYQQALGQGPQFIFQYYREEENGRGNFPPRFSGLQFPNYSSELNVNALELDDSALYLCASSLGGQDPGYTFGSGTRLTVV.

The chain employs TRBV7-8 and TRBJ1-6, with D unresolved. Germline-derived CDR1 and CDR2 are SGHVS and FQNEAQ. Trimming left V 3 bases short and J 9 bases short, with 12 bases between. This CDR3 region has 14 residues. The CDR3 DNA follows: TGTGCCAGCAGCTTTAGTGTCCTCAGTTCACCCCTCCACTTT. Protein sequence: CASSFSVLSSPLHF.

This clone was picked up a small number of times. The gene calls are TRBV9 and TRBJ2-5; 7 bases align to TRBD1. This CDR3 region has 17 residues. Germline assignment: CDR1 SGDLS and CDR2 YYNGEE. The V gene end was trimmed by 3 bases and the J gene end by 2 bases; junction bases not matched to a gene: 13. The CDR3 reads CASSGGRDSLAQETQYF. The CDR3 DNA reads as TGTGCCAGCAGCGGAGGAAGGGACAGCCTGGCTCAAGAGACCCAGTACTTC.

This clone occurred a few times. This chain uses TRBV14 with TRBJ2-5, with 10 nucleotides matching TRBD2. Germline CDR1 reads SGHDN; CDR2 reads FVKESK. V was pared by 0 bases and J by 5 bases, with 9 bases of the junction left unmatched. CDR3 length equals 17 residues. This chain's CDR3 is CASSQDKGLAVVETQYF. In nucleotides, the CDR3 is TGTGCCAGCAGCCAAGATAAAGGACTAGCGGTCGTGGAGACCCAGTACTTC.

This clone was seen a handful of times. The rearrangement joins TRBV11-2 to TRBJ2-1; no definite D call. The V gene's germline CDR1 is SGHAT and CDR2 FQNNGV. The CDR3 is 12 amino acids. The V and J ends lost 7 bases and 7 bases respectively, with 11 bases between them. CDR3 nucleotides: TGTGCCAGCACTCCCCAAAGGAATGAGCAGTTCTTC. Amino acid sequence: CASTPQRNEQFF.

This clone was picked up a small number of times. The chain joins TRBV7-2 to TRBJ2-7, with a weak D call TRBD2 (5 bases). Germline V lookup: CDR1 SGHTA, CDR2 FQGNSA. There are 14 residues in the CDR3. V gave up 4 bases and J gave up 6 bases, with 16 bases separating them. The CDR3 protein is CASSSSDYSAEQYF. The DNA of the CDR3 is TGTGCCAGCAGCTCTTCTGACTACTCAGCCGAGCAGTACTTC.

This clone came up a few times. The gene calls are TRBV25-1 and TRBJ1-1, with 7 nucleotides matching TRBD1. CDR1 and CDR2 from the germline V gene are MGHDK and SYGVNS. The CDR3 has 15 amino acids. Trimming at V came to 3 bases and at J to 4 bases, leaving 8 bases not matched to a gene. CDR3 in DNA: TGTGCCAGCAGTGATCTACAGGGGTTCGGCACTGAAGCTTTCTTT. Translated, it gives CASSDLQGFGTEAFF.

The chain couples TRBV10-3 to TRBJ1-2, with 9 nucleotides matching TRBD1. The germline CDR1 and CDR2 sequences are ENHRY and SYGVKD. V lost 3 bases and J lost 6; bases outside the gene matches: 2. The CDR3 covers 13 residues. The CDR3 region is CAISERQGDGYTF. The DNA for the CDR3 is TGTGCCATCAGTGAACGACAGGGGGATGGCTACACCTTC.

In this sample, this clone turned up a few times. The chain has TRBV10-3 and TRBJ1-1; D is uncertain. The ends were cut back, 9 bases at V and 8 bases at J, with 16 bases in the middle. Germline CDR1 ENHRY, CDR2 SYGVKD. The CDR3 totals 12 residues. The CDR3 spells CAIRAAEGEAFF. CDR3 nucleotide sequence: TGTGCCATAAGGGCCGCGGAAGGGGAAGCTTTCTTT.